Detailed here is one T cell receptor (beta chain). Its antigen has not been determined. Base qualities are not provided; no much larger clone lies one nucleotide away. According to the germline V gene, CDR1 reads LGHNT and CDR2 reads FRNRAP. The CDR3 goes from the cysteine to the phenylalanine over 14 residues. Of all the DNA, just the CDR3 is kept, 42 bases in frame from base 1. At the junction V is shortened by 4 bases and J by 7 bases, with 13 bases in between. The source of the sample is a study of OX40 agonist ivuxolimab in advanced cancers. Describing the broader study: Ivuxolimab was an agonistic, fully human IgG2 monoclonal antibody directed against OX40 (CD134), a costimulatory receptor. Prior anti-PD-1, anti-PD-L1 or anti-CTLA-4 therapy was permitted, and checkpoint inhibitors had been received by 30% to 40% of dose-escalation patients. Partial responses occurred in three dose-escalation patients, of whom one had hepatocellular carcinoma and two had cutaneous melanoma. Peripheral TCRbeta sequencing was intended to test whether TCR sequence diversity was altered and clonal T-cell expansion was caused by ivuxolimab. The monotherapy dose-escalation portion (N ≈ 52 patients) of the phase I ivuxolimab trial is reported in the paper. In the dose-escalation cohort, more than 80% of patients were male, and the mean age was around 65 years with a range of about 20 to 80. Of the approximately 50 dose-escalation patients, hepatocellular carcinoma was present in roughly 19, melanoma in around 15, renal cell carcinoma in 9 and head and neck cancer in 9. Intravenous ivuxolimab was administered to patients every 2 weeks at six dose levels: 0.01, 0.1, 0.3, 1.5, 3 and 10 mg/kg.

Genomic DNA was extracted from sorted cells for sequencing of the TCRbeta CDR3 region. TCRbeta CDR3 regions were sequenced using the immunoSEQ Assay. Entries here come from immuneACCESS through TCRdb and include only in-frame sequences with V and J called. Some clones fail to appear in such tables; in the studies checked, an unresolved V gene covers under half of the shortfall, and the cause of the remainder is unknown. The sample table records 68,000 or so clones; 75% to 85% of these occur just once. The leading ten clones occupy approximately 1.5% of the sample. The trial excluded patients who had a history of autoimmune disease or who were on systemic immunosuppression. Peripheral blood for TCR sequencing was collected from all dose cohorts at baseline, on cycle 4 day 1, and on cycle 7 day 1. The samples were taken from a phase I, first-in-human, multicenter, open-label dose-escalation trial of ivuxolimab. Adults with locally advanced or metastatic head and neck squamous cell, hepatocellular, melanoma or renal cell carcinoma were enrolled in the trial. CD4+ and CD8+ T cells were sorted separately from peripheral blood before TCR sequencing.

Overall results and qualifications from the work: In partial responders in the 0.1-3.0 mg/kg groups, normalized peripheral clonal expansion was found to be among the lowest, especially among CD8+ T cells. On average, CD8+ T cells showed more expanded clones than CD4+ T cells after ivuxolimab. At doses of 0.1 to 3.0 mg/kg, clonal expansion of both CD4+ and CD8+ T cells in blood was seen between baseline and week 6. The antigen specificity of the peripheral T cells that underwent clonal expansion was not determined. Low levels of normalized T-cell clonal expansion were also shown by some nonresponding patients.

The sequence was obtained from an adult with an advanced solid tumor such as melanoma, head and neck, liver or kidney cancer. The chain is made from TRBV12-5 and TRBJ1-4; the D gene remains uncertain. The sample consisted of CD4+ or CD8+ T cells sorted from blood, taken in a trial of the OX40 agonist ivuxolimab. CDR3 loop: CASGSTQEIEKLFF. The DNA reads TGTGCTAGTGGTTCTACTCAAGAGATTGAAAAACTGTTTTTT.